The clone carrying this T cell receptor beta chain was found a few times. The antigen remains unidentified. RNA transcripts were the source from which TCR beta CDR3 regions were amplified. The authors performed first-round RT-PCR with HTBI primers and then a second-round multiplex PCR. TCRdb processed the multiplex PCR reads anew with MiXCR; each CDR3 protein has one entry. Of 500,000 to 600,000 distinct CDR3 sequences listed, about 35% are singletons. CDR3 length: 16 residues. Trimming pared 0 bases from V and 5 bases from J, leaving 17 bases between. Germline-derived CDR1 and CDR2 are MGHRA and YSYEKL. The entry originates in a study of Graves' ophthalmopathy and Graves' hyperthyroidism. The study's findings and limits: Blood also contained most of the expanded thyroid clonotypes above 0.001 frequency. Ophthalmopathy versus stable hyperthyroidism: 13-signature model gave 85% to 90% sensitivity, 75% to 83% specificity.

This chain connects TRBV4-1 to TRBJ2-7; D possibly corresponds to TRBD1 (6 bases). This receptor was taken from an adult man with Graves' hyperthyroidism. Sequenced: peripheral blood or thyroid tissue (not recorded which). The CDR3 sequence: CASSQDWMGGGHEQYF. DNA of the CDR3: TGCGCCAGCAGCCAAGATTGGATGGGTGGGGGCCACGAGCAGTACTTC.